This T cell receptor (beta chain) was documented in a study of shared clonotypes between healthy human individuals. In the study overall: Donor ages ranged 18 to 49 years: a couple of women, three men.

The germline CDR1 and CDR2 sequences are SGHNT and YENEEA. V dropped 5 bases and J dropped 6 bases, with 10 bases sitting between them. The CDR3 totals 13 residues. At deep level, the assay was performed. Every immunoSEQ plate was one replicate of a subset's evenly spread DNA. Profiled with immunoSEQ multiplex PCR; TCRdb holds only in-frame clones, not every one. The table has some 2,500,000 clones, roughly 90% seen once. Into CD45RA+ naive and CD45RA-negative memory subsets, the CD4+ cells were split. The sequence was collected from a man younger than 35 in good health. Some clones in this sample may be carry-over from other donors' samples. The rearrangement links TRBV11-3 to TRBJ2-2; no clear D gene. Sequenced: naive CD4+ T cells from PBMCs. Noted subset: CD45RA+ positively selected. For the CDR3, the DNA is TGTGCCAGCAGCGTTAGCTTTTCCGGGGAGCTGTTTTTT. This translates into CASSVSFSGELFF.